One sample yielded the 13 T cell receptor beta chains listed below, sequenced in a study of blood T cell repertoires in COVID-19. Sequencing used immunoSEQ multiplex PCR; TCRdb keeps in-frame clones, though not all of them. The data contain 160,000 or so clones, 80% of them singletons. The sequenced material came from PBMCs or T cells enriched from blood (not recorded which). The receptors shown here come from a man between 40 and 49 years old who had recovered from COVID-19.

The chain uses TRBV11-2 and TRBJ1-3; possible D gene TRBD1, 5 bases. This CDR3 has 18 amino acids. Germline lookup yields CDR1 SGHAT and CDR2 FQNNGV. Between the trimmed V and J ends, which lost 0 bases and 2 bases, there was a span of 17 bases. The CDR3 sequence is CASSLEAAGQRTGNTIYF. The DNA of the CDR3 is TGTGCCAGCAGCTTAGAGGCGGCAGGACAAAGGACTGGAAACACCATATATTTT.

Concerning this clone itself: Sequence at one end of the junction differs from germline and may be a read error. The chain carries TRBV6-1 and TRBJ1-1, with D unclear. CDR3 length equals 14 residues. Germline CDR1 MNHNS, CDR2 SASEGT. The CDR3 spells CASREARAPYEAFF. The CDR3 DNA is TGTGCCAGCAGGGAAGCGCGGGCTCCCTATGAAGCTTTCTTT.

CDR3 loop: CATSDGGTSALYF. The CDR3 nucleotides read TGTGCCACCAGTGATGGCGGGACTAGCGCCTTATACTTC. The V and J genes are TRBV24-1 and TRBJ2-5, with TRBD2 identical over 10 bases. From germline, CDR1 is KGHDR and CDR2 SFDVKD. The CDR3 is 13 amino acids. J gave up 14 bases and V 3 bases, and 8 bases lay outside the gene matches.

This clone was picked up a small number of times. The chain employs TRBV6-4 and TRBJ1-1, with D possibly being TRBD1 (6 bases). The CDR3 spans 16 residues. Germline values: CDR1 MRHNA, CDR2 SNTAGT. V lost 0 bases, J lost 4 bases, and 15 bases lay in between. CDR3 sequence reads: CASSDSSGGGGTEAFF. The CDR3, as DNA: TGTGCCAGCAGTGACTCGTCCGGGGGCGGGGGCACTGAAGCTTTCTTT.

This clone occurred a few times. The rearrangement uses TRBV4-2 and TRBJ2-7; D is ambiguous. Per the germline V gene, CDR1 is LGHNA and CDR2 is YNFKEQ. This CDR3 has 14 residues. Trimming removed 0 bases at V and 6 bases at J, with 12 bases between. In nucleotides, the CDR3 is TGTGCCAGCAGCCAAGATTCGGTCGGTCCCGAGCAGTACTTC. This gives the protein CASSQDSVGPEQYF.

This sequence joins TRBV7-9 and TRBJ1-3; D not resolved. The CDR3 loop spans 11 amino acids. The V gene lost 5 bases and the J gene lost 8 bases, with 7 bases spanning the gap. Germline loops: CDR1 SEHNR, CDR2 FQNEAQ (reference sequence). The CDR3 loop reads CASSPRDTIYF. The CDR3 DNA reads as TGTGCCAGCAGCCCCCGGGACACCATATATTTT.

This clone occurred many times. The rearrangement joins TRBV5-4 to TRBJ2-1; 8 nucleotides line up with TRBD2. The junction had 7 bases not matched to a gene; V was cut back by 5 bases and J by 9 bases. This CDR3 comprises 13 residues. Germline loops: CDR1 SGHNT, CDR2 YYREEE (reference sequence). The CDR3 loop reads CASRLGGAAEQFF. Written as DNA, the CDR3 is TGTGCCAGCAGGCTCGGGGGGGCCGCTGAGCAGTTCTTC.

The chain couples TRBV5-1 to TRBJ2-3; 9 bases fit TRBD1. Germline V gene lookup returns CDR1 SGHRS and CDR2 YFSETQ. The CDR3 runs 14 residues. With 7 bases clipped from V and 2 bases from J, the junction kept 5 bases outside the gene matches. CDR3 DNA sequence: TGCGCCAGCGTACGGGACAGGGTCACAGATACGCAGTATTTT. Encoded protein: CASVRDRVTDTQYF.

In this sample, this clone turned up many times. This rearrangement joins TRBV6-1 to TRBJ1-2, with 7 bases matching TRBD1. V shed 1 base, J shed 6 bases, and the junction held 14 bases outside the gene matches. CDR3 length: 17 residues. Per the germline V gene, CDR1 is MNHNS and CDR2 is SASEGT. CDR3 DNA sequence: TGTGCCAGCAGTGAAGTTCCGGCCGACAGGGTGTCAGATGGCTACACCTTC. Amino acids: CASSEVPADRVSDGYTF.

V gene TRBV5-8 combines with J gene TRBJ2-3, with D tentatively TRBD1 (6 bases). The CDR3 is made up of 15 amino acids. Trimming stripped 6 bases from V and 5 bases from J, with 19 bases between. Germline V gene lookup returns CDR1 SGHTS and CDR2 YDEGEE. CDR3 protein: CASTPGTTGIDTQYF. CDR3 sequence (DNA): TGTGCCAGCACCCCGGGTACAACAGGGATAGATACGCAGTATTTT.

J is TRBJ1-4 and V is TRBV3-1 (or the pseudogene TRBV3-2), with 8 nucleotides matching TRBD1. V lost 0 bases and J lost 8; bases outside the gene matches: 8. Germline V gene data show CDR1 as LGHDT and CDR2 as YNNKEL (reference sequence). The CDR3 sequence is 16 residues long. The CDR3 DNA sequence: TGTGCCAGCAGCCAAGACGCGTACAGGGGGGGAGAAAAACTGTTTTTT. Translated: CASSQDAYRGGEKLFF.

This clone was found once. CDR3 protein: CASRNGQGPYGYTF. The CDR3 nucleotides read TGTGCCAGCAGGAATGGACAGGGGCCCTATGGCTACACCTTC. The chain uses TRBV2 and TRBJ1-2; 9 bases align to TRBD1. Per germline, CDR1 SNHLY and CDR2 FYNNEI. J was trimmed by 4 bases and V by 6 bases; bases with no gene match: 6. The CDR3 sequence is 14 residues long.

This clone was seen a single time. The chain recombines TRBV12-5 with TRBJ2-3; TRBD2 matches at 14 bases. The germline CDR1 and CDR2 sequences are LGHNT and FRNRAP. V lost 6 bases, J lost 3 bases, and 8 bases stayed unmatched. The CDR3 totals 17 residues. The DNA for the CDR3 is TGTGCTAGTGGCCCCGGGACTAGCGGGGGAATTACAGATACGCAGTATTTT. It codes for CASGPGTSGGITDTQYF.